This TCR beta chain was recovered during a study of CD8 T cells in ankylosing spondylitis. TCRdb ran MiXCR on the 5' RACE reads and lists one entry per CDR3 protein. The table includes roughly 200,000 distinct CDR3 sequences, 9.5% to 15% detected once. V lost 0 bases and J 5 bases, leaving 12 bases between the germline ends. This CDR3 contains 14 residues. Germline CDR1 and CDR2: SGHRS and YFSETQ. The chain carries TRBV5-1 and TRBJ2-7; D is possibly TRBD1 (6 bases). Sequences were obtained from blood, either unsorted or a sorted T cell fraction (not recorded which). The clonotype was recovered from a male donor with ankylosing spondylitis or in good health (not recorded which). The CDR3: CASSLDRAADEQYF. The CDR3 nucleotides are TGCGCCAGCAGCTTGGACAGGGCGGCCGACGAGCAGTACTTC.